Sequencing of this T cell receptor beta chain was carried out in a study of blood T cell repertoires in COVID-19. In the original processing: It was from reference gene primer amplification that nucleated cell counts were estimated. Assay used: immunoSEQ multiplex PCR; TCRdb lists only in-frame clones, some missing. From that table come the V and J calls and clone size; the DNA was used to work out D and trimming. This sample has 150,000 to 250,000 clones, with around 79% found just once. In germline, CDR1 is SGHAT, CDR2 FQDESV (reference sequence). Trimming shortened V by 1 base and J by 2 bases, and 8 bases separated the two germline ends. The CDR3 is made up of 14 amino acids.

The origin of this receptor is a woman aged 40 to 50 with COVID-19, enrolled during active disease. The specimen sequenced was peripheral blood. V gene TRBV11-1 combines with J gene TRBJ1-1; D remains ambiguous. The CDR3 is CASSLEELNTEAFF. In nucleotides, the CDR3 is TGTGCCAGCAGCTTAGAGGAGTTAAACACTGAAGCTTTCTTT.